These T cell receptor beta chains were read from a single sample in a study of shared clonotypes between healthy human individuals. Measured with immunoSEQ multiplex PCR; TCRdb has only the in-frame clones, and not every one. The sample has over 700,000 clones, around 77% seen once. Sequencing used memory CD4+ T cells sorted from blood. The receptors were gathered from a woman in her thirties in good health. CDR3s include the opening cysteine and the closing phenylalanine or tryptophan.

j_call v_call cdr3_aa
TRBJ2-3 TRBV7-3 CASSTGSSGTSTDTQYF
TRBJ1-3 TRBV11-2 CASSLGSRHSGNTIYF
TRBJ1-5 TRBV27 CASGTSNQPQHF
TRBJ2-7 TRBV28 CASSLWGGAYEQYF
TRBJ2-1 TRBV13 CASGPPGLAGTSYNEQFF
TRBJ1-5 TRBV2 CASSEAPPSRASNQPQHF
TRBJ2-6 TRBV19 CASSPLGRLARSGANVLTF
TRBJ1-5 TRBV2 CASSPLRGSQHF
TRBJ2-1 TRBV5-1 CASSFGQQQFF
TRBJ1-5 TRBV6-5 CASSYSLDSNQPQHF
TRBJ2-7 TRBV1 CTSSPAAGQRFQQYF
TRBJ2-3 TRBV5-6 CASSWGSGTSTDTQYF
TRBJ1-2 TRBV5-8 CASSTQGLRYGYTF
TRBJ1-1 TRBV5-1 CASSQTSSNTEAFF
TRBJ2-1 TRBV2 CASREREYNEQFF
TRBJ1-5 TRBV5-5 CASSRTGGFDQPQHF
TRBJ2-3 TRBV4-1 CASSHVGSDTQYF
TRBJ2-5 TRBV5-4 CASSPPGQGQETQYF
TRBJ1-4 TRBV28 CASKSFRGVKEKLFF
TRBJ2-1 TRBV11-2 CASSLEPGGQGMNEQFF
TRBJ1-5 TRBV6-1 CASSTGPYQPQHF
TRBJ2-1 TRBV28 CASGQSGASSYNEQFF
TRBJ1-3 TRBV7-2 CASSLAGTERNTIYF
TRBJ1-1 TRBV29-1 CSVERGVNTEAFF
TRBJ2-3 TRBV9 CASSPRPPSGSGTDTQYF
TRBJ1-2 TRBV7-2 CASRAGTGVQGGYTF
TRBJ1-1 TRBV5-1 CASRLTQGARTEAFF
TRBJ2-2 TRBV5-1 CASSLVSATGELFF
TRBJ2-7 TRBV18 CASSAPQGNEQYF
TRBJ2-7 TRBV7-2 CASSLAGSYEQYF
TRBJ2-3 TRBV5-1 CASMSTGGTDTQYF
TRBJ2-3 TRBV5-1 CASSFSTSTDTQYF
TRBJ1-5 TRBV6-6 CASSTLGWVGTEPQHF
TRBJ1-1 TRBV2 CASSPGTGNTEAFF
TRBJ2-5 TRBV6-5 CASSLTSGKETQYF
TRBJ2-1 TRBV20-1 CSARGYGEQFF
TRBJ2-1 TRBV28 CASSSRLAGSYNEQFF
TRBJ1-1 TRBV2 CASRGDRAGDTEAFF
TRBJ2-1 TRBV11-2 CASSLAGGYNEQFF
TRBJ1-1 TRBV4-1 CASSQDRGTEAFF
TRBJ1-5 TRBV2 CASTRDREQPQHF
TRBJ2-7 TRBV21-1 CASSKVMGQGRTSGSCFAYEQYF
TRBJ2-1 TRBV7-3 CASSHKGAGTSGNEQFF
TRBJ1-3 TRBV9 CASSVDRLTGNTIYF
TRBJ1-5 TRBV5-8 CASSLEGMSNQPQHF
TRBJ2-6 TRBV18 CASSPRGQLLADGANVLTF
TRBJ2-7 TRBV5-1 CASSLGGLGAPYEQYF
TRBJ2-2 TRBV28 CASSPWTGGGAGGANTGELFF
TRBJ2-2 TRBV4-1 CASSQVGLPAGELFF
TRBJ1-1 TRBV4-1 CASSQVGGIEAFF
TRBJ1-3 TRBV5-1 CASSLEAARSGNTIYF
TRBJ2-5 TRBV19 CASSPLDRGVRTQYF
TRBJ1-4 TRBV7-8 CASSPGSSNEKLFF
TRBJ2-7 TRBV7-6 CASSKTSGERYEQYF
TRBJ2-7 TRBV7-2 CASSPYRQVYEQYF
TRBJ1-3 TRBV19 CASSILDSDAGNTIYF
TRBJ1-2 TRBV7-9 CASSAQGVGGYTF
TRBJ2-1 TRBV11-3 CASSYSSGTYNEQFF
TRBJ1-1 TRBV18 CASSPQGRGRNTEAFF
TRBJ2-7 TRBV6-5 CASSTSGAYEQYF